This TCR beta chain originates from a study of Tregs in tolerant kidney transplant recipients. CD4+CD25+CD127- Tregs, CD4+CD25- non-Tregs, CD4 and CD8 cells were sorted. Between the trimmed V and J ends, which lost 4 bases and 1 base, there was a span of 10 bases. There are 14 residues in the CDR3. CDR1 is LNHNV, CDR2 YYDKDF, per germline (reference sequence). Assay: immunoSEQ multiplex PCR; the TCRdb copy retains only in-frame clones and omits some. The data contain about 59,000 clones, around 80% of them singletons. The source is a human donor in good health. The V and J genes are TRBV15 and TRBJ1-1; D is possibly TRBD1 (6 bases). Specimen: CD4+ T cells from blood. CDR3 protein: CATSIRTANTEAFF. The CDR3 nucleotides are TGTGCCACCAGCATCAGGACAGCGAACACTGAAGCTTTCTTT.